One sample yielded the 16 T cell receptor beta chains listed below, sequenced in a study of blood T cell repertoires in COVID-19. Data came from immunoSEQ multiplex PCR; TCRdb stores just in-frame clones and leaves some out. The sample lists about 100,000 clones, 75% to 85% occurring once. Sequenced: peripheral blood. The receptors here all came from an older man with COVID-19, enrolled during active disease.

The chain employs TRBV11-2 and TRBJ2-5; 10 bases map to TRBD2. This CDR3 comprises 16 residues. From germline, CDR1 is SGHAT and CDR2 FQNNGV. Trimming cost V 4 bases and J 5 bases; bases outside gene matches: 10. The CDR3 sequence is CASSSGTSVGWETQYF. In DNA form, the CDR3 reads TGTGCCAGCAGCTCCGGGACTAGCGTGGGGTGGGAGACCCAGTACTTC.

This chain uses TRBV6-5 with TRBJ1-2; 7 positions match TRBD1. Unmatched junction bases numbered 3, after V lost 1 base and J lost 4 bases. Per germline, CDR1 MNHEY and CDR2 SVGAGI. The CDR3 sequence is 14 residues long. The CDR3 region has the DNA TGTGCCAGCAGTTACTTAACAGGGGCCTATGGCTACACCTTC. Its translation is CASSYLTGAYGYTF.

The rearrangement joins TRBV9 to TRBJ2-3; 10 bases map to TRBD2. In germline, CDR1 is SGDLS, CDR2 YYNGEE. After removal of 1 base from V and 3 bases from J, the junction contained 2 bases not matched to a gene. The CDR3 covers 15 residues. CDR3 sequence reads: CASSVLAGETDTQYF. Written as DNA, the CDR3 is TGTGCCAGCAGCGTACTAGCGGGAGAGACAGATACGCAGTATTTT.

The chain links TRBV27 to TRBJ2-1; 7 bases are a match to TRBD2. In germline, CDR1 is MNHEY, CDR2 SMNVEV (reference sequence). Trimming cost V 4 bases and J 7 bases; bases outside gene matches: 13. CDR3 size: 16 residues. Written as DNA, the CDR3 is TGTGCCAGCAGTTCTTCCCCGGGACTAACGCCAAATGAGCAGTTCTTC. It yields the protein CASSSSPGLTPNEQFF.

The gene calls are TRBV5-4 and TRBJ2-5; D unresolved. V was cut by 1 base and J by 1 base, with 8 bases left in between. Germline CDR1 SGHNT, CDR2 YYREEE (reference sequence). CDR3 length equals 14 residues. The CDR3 sequence: CASSLTAIQETQYF. Written as DNA, the CDR3 is TGTGCCAGCAGCTTGACAGCAATCCAAGAGACCCAGTACTTC.

The chain carries TRBV18 and TRBJ2-6; TRBD2 is a possible D gene (6 bases). The V end was cut by 4 bases, the J end by 0 bases, with 10 bases between. This CDR3 comprises 16 residues. CDR1 is KGHSH and CDR2 is LQKENI in the germline V gene. The CDR3 nucleotides read TGTGCCAGCTCACAGGGACTTTTCTCTGGGGCCAACGTCCTGACTTTC. This translates into CASSQGLFSGANVLTF.

The chain couples TRBV30 to TRBJ2-2, with 8 nucleotides matching TRBD1. The V segment lost 6 bases and the J segment 8 bases; nucleotides outside the gene matches: 8. Per the germline V gene, CDR1 is GTSNPN and CDR2 is SVGIG (reference sequence). This CDR3 comprises 13 residues. The CDR3 bases are TGTGCCTGCCAGGACAGGGTTCGAGGGGAGCTGTTTTTT. Translation gives CACQDRVRGELFF.

This chain connects TRBV6-6 to TRBJ1-1; D is possibly TRBD1 (6 bases). From germline, CDR1 is MNHNY and CDR2 SVGAGI (reference sequence). Deletions cut 2 bases from V and 11 bases from J, with 15 bases between. The CDR3 runs 13 residues. CDR3 residues: CASSYEPGQGAFF. For the CDR3, the DNA is TGTGCCAGCAGTTACGAACCCGGGCAGGGGGCTTTCTTT.

The sample holds one count of this clone. V and J are TRBV7-9 and TRBJ1-3, with unresolved D. The CDR3 length is 18 residues. The V and J ends lost 2 bases and 4 bases respectively, with 21 bases between them. Germline loops: CDR1 SEHNR, CDR2 FQNEAQ (reference sequence). CDR3 protein: CASSLREAGSPLGNTIYF. In DNA form, the CDR3 reads TGTGCCAGCAGCTTACGGGAGGCGGGGTCCCCTCTCGGAAACACCATATATTTT.

DNA of the CDR3: TGTGCCAGCAGCTCGGGACTAGCGGGAGAAAGCGAGCAGTACTTC. It encodes CASSSGLAGESEQYF. The chain combines TRBV7-2 with TRBJ2-7; 14 bases are a match to TRBD2. CDR3 length equals 15 residues. Trimming at V came to 4 bases and at J to 6 bases, leaving 5 bases not matched to a gene. Germline V CDR1 and CDR2: SGHTA, FQGNSA.

The V and J genes are TRBV29-1 and TRBJ2-7; D perhaps matches TRBD1 (6 bases). The V gene's germline CDR1 is SQVTM and CDR2 ANQGSEA. This CDR3 is 12 amino acids long. Trimming took 2 bases from V and 6 from J, leaving 11 bases between them. The CDR3, as DNA: TGCAGCGTTGAAACAGGGACAAGCGAGCAGTACTTC. It specifies CSVETGTSEQYF.

V gene TRBV7-9 combines with J gene TRBJ2-5, with D tentatively TRBD2 (6 bases). V was shortened by 4 bases and J by 13 bases, with 25 bases between the two germline ends. Germline V CDR1 and CDR2: SEHNR, FQNEAQ (reference sequence). CDR3 length: 15 residues. The CDR3 region is CASSYGSAAAWGLYF. In nucleotides, the CDR3 is TGTGCCAGCAGCTACGGCAGTGCAGCCGCTTGGGGACTGTACTTC.

This clone has more than one count but fewer than ten. The rearrangement links TRBV10-3 to TRBJ2-3, with 11 positions matching TRBD2. Germline V lookup: CDR1 ENHRY, CDR2 SYGVKD. J was trimmed by 5 bases and V by 3 bases; bases with no gene match: 4. The length of the CDR3 is 15 residues. The CDR3 loop reads CAISELAGEQDTQYF. The CDR3 coding sequence is TGTGCCATCAGTGAACTAGCGGGAGAGCAAGATACGCAGTATTTT.

The chain links TRBV7-2 to TRBJ1-3, with 7 bases lining up with TRBD1. CDR1 and CDR2 (germline): SGHTA, FQGNSA. V was pared by 5 bases and J by 4 bases, with 14 bases of the junction left unmatched. This CDR3 is 17 amino acids long. CDR3 amino acids: CASSPHTGTASGNTIYF. The CDR3 region has the DNA TGTGCCAGCAGCCCCCACACCGGGACAGCCTCAGGAAACACCATATATTTT.

The chain links TRBV7-3 to TRBJ2-2; 7 nucleotides agree with TRBD1. Trimming took 0 bases from V and 10 from J; bases not matched to a gene: 8. The germline CDR1 and CDR2 sequences are SGHTA and FQGTGA. The CDR3 sequence is 15 residues long. CDR3 region: CASSLTLTGSEELFF. The CDR3 DNA sequence: TGTGCCAGCAGCTTAACGCTGACAGGGTCGGAGGAGCTGTTTTTT.

V gene TRBV27 combines with J gene TRBJ1-5; D is ambiguous. CDR1 and CDR2 (germline): MNHEY, SMNVEV (reference sequence). Trimming pared 2 bases from V and 5 bases from J, leaving 7 bases between. The CDR3 is made up of 13 amino acids. In DNA, the CDR3 is TGTGCCAGCAGTTTAACAGCCGATCAGCCCCAGCATTTT. Encoded protein: CASSLTADQPQHF.